This record looks at one T cell receptor beta chain sequence and its context. The target antigen is unknown. This specimen comes from a study of T cell responses to AZD1222 COVID-19 vaccine. Study outcomes and limitations: Close to half of spike-specific TCRs reportedly recognize unmutated variant regions. Clonal diversity was possibly underestimated; the donors were predominantly white British and more often female. At study baseline, merely several AZD1222 recipients were seropositive. Across the whole spike, CD4 TCRs peaked at regions 160-218 and 743-854.

Some clones are missing from TCRdb's copy, which holds only in-frame ones; the method was immunoSEQ multiplex PCR. The data show around 200,000 clones, 85% to 90% seen once. Source: peripheral blood, taken on day 0 of AZD1222 vaccination. The TCR originated in an adult in good health.

DNA of the CDR3: TGTGCCAGTAGCAACACCGGGACTTTTAATGAAAAACTGTTTTTT. Its translation: CASSNTGTFNEKLFF. The chain is built from TRBV19 and TRBJ1-4; D might be TRBD1 (5 bases). CDR3 length: 15 amino acids. The germline V and J ends were trimmed by 6 bases and 4 bases, with 15 bases remaining between them. Germline CDR1 is LNHDA and CDR2 is SQIVND (reference sequence).